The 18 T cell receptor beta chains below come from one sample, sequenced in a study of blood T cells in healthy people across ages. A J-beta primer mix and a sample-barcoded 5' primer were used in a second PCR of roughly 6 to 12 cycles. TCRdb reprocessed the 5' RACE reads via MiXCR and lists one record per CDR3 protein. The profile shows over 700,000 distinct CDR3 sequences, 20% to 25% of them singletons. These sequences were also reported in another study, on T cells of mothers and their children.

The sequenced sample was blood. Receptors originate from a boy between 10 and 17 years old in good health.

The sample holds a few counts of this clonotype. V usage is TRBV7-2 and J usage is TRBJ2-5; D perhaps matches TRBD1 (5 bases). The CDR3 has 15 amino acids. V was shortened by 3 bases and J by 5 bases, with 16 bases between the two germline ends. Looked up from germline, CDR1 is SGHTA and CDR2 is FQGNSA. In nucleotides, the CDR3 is TGTGCCAGCAGCTTTGGGCCTAGGGCAGGGGAGACCCAGTACTTC. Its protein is CASSFGPRAGETQYF.

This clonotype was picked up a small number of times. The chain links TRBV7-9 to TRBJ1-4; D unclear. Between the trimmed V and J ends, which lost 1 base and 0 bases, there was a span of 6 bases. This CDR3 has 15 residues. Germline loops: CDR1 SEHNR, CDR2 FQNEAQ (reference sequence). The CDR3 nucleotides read TGTGCCAGCAGCTTAGGGCAACCAACTAATGAAAAACTGTTTTTT. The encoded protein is CASSLGQPTNEKLFF.

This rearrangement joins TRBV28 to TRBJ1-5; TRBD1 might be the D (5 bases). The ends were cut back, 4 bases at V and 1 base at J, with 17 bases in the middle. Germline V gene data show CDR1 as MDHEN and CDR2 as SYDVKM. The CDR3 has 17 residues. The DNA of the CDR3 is TGTGCCAGCAGTTCTCATGTGGCGGGACTGAGCAATCAGCCCCAGCATTTT. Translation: CASSSHVAGLSNQPQHF. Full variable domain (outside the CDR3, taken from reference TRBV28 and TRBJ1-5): DVKVTQSSRYLVKRTGEKVFLECVQDMDHENMFWYRQDPGLGLRLIYFSYDVKMKEKGDIPEGYSVSREKKERFSLILESASTNQTSMYLCASSSHVAGLSNQPQHFGDGTRLSIL.

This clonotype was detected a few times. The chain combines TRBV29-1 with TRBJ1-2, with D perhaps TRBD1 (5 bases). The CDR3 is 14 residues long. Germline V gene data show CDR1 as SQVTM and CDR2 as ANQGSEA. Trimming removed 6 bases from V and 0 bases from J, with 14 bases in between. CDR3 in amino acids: CSVAGTSTNYGYTF. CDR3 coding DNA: TGCAGCGTCGCCGGGACTTCAACTAACTATGGCTACACCTTC.

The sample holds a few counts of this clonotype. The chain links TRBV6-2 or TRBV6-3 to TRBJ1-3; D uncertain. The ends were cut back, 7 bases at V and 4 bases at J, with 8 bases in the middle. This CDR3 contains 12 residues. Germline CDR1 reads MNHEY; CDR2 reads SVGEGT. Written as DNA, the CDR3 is TGTGCCAGCACCTTTCAAGGAAACACCATATATTTT. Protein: CASTFQGNTIYF.

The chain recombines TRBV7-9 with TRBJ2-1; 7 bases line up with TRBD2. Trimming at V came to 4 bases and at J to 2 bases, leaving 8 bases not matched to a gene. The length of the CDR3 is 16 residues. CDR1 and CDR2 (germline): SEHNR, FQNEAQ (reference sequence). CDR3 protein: CASSSIGGNPYNEQFF. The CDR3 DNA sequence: TGTGCCAGCAGCTCAATCGGGGGGAATCCCTACAATGAGCAGTTCTTC. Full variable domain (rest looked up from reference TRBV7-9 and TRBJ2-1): DTGVSQNPRHKITKRGQNVTFRCDPISEHNRLYWYRQTLGQGPEFLTYFQNEAQLEKSRLLSDRFSAERPKGSFSTLEIQRTEQGDSAMYLCASSSIGGNPYNEQFFGPGTRLTVL.

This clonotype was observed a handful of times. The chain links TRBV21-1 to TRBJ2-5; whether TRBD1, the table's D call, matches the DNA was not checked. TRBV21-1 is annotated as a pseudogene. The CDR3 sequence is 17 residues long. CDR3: CASSKPPPRTGGETQYF. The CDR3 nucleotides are TGTGCCAGCAGCAAGCCGCCCCCGAGGACAGGGGGAGAGACCCAGTACTTC.

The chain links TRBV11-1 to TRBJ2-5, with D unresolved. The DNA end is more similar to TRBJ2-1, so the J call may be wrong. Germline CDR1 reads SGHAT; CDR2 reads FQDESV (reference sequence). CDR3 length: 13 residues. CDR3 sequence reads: CASSFLGSGEQFF. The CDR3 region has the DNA TGTGCCAGCAGCTTCCTCGGTTCGGGCGAGCAGTTCTTC.

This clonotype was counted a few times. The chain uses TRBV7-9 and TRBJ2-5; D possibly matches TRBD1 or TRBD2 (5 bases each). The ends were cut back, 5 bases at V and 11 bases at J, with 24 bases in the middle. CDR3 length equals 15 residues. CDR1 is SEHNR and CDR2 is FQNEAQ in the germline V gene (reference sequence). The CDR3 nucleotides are TGTGCCAGCAGCCGCGCCCTGGGGGTGGAAGAGGAGCAGTACTTC. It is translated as CASSRALGVEEEQYF. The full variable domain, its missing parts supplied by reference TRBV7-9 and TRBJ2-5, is DTGVSQNPRHKITKRGQNVTFRCDPISEHNRLYWYRQTLGQGPEFLTYFQNEAQLEKSRLLSDRFSAERPKGSFSTLEIQRTEQGDSAMYLCASSRALGVEEEQYFGPGTRLLVL.

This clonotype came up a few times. In DNA form, the CDR3 reads TGCAGCGTTGTAACGTTGGCACTCTATGGCTACACCTTC. The encoded protein is CSVVTLALYGYTF. V is TRBV29-1 and J is TRBJ1-2; the D is unclear. Deletions cut 4 bases from V and 4 bases from J, with 13 bases between. There are 13 residues in the CDR3. In germline, CDR1 is SQVTM, CDR2 ANQGSEA.

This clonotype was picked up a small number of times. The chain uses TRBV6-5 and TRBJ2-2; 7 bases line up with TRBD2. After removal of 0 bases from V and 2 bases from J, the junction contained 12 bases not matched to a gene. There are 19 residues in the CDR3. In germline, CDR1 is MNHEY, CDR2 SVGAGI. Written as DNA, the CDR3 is TGTGCCAGCAGTTACTCGACTGGGGGGTCGGGAGGCAACACCGGGGAGCTGTTTTTT. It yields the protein CASSYSTGGSGGNTGELFF.

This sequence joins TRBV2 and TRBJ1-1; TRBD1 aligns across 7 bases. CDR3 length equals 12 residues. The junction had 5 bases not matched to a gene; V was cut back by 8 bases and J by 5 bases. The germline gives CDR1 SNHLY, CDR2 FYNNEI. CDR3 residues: CASDREGTEAFF. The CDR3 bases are TGTGCCAGCGACAGGGAGGGGACTGAAGCTTTCTTT.

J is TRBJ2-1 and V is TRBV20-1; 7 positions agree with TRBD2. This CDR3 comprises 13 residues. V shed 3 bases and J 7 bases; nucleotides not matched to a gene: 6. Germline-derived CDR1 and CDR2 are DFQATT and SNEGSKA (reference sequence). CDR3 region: CSASWRELNEQFF. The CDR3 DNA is TGCAGTGCTAGCTGGCGGGAGTTGAATGAGCAGTTCTTC.

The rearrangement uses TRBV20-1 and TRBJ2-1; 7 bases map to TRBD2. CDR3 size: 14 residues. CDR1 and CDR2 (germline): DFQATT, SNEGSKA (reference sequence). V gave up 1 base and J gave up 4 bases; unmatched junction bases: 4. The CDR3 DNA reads TGCAGTGCTAGAGCGCTAGCGGAGTACAATGAGCAGTTCTTC. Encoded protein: CSARALAEYNEQFF.

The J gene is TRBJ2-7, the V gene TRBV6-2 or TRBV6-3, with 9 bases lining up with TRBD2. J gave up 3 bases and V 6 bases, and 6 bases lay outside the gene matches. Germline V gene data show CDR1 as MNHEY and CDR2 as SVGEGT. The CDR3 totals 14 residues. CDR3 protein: CASRETSGFYEQYF. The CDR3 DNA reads TGTGCCAGCAGAGAGACTAGCGGCTTCTACGAGCAGTACTTC.

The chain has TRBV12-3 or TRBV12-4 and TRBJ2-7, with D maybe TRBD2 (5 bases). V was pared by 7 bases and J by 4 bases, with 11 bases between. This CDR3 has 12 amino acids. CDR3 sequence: CASNMPGYEQYF. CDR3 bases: TGTGCCAGCAACATGCCGGGGTACGAGCAGTACTTC.

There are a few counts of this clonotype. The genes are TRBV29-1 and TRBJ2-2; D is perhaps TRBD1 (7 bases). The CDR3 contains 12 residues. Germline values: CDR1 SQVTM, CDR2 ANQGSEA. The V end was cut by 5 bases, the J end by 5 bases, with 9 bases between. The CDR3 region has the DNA TGCAGCGTTCCAGGGGGGACCGGGGAGCTGTTTTTT. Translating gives CSVPGGTGELFF.

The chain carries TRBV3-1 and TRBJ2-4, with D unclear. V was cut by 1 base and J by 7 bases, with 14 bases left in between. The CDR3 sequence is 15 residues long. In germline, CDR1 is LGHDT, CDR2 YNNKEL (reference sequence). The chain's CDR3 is CASSQGASLGNIQYF. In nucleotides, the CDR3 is TGTGCCAGCAGCCAAGGGGCCTCCTTGGGCAACATTCAGTACTTC. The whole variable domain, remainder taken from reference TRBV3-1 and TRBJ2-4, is DTAVSQTPKYLVTQMGNDKSIKCEQNLGHDTMYWYKQDSKKFLKIMFSYNNKELIINETVPNRFSPKSPDKAHLNLHINSLELGDSAVYFCASSQGASLGNIQYFGAGTRLSVL.